This T cell receptor (beta chain) was recorded in a study of T-cell memory formation after mild COVID-19. Whole-study findings and limits: A second wave expanding day 15 to 37 was CD4+-biased; contracting clones were balanced.

With V trimmed by 3 bases and J by 4 bases, 5 bases remained unmatched. The germline V gene encodes CDR1 SGHRS and CDR2 YFSETQ. CDR3 length: 15 residues. This clonotype was seen a handful of times. Antigen: not known. TCRdb re-called the 5' RACE reads through MiXCR, storing one row per CDR3 protein. This sample has about 58,000 distinct CDR3 sequences, with about 30% found just once. The chain carries TRBV5-1 and TRBJ2-7, with 12 bases that match TRBD2. The sequenced material came from PBMCs or a T cell subset sorted from them (not recorded which). This receptor was obtained from a young man who had mild COVID-19 (a few samples of this study predate the infection). Cell type and time point are not known. The CDR3 bases are TGCGCCAGCAGCTATGGGACTAGCGGGTTTTACGAGCAGTACGTC. It yields the protein CASSYGTSGFYEQYV.